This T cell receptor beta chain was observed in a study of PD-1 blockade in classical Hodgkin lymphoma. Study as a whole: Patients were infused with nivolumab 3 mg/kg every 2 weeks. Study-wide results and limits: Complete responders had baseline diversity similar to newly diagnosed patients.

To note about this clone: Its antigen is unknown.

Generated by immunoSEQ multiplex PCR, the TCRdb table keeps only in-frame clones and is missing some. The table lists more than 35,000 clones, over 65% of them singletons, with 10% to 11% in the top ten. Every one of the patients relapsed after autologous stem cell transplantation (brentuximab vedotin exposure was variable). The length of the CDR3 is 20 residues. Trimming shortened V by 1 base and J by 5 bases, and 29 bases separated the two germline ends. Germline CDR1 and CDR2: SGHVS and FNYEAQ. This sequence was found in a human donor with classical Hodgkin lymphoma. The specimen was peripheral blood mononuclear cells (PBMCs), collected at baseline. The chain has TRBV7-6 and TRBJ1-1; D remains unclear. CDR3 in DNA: TGTGCCAGCAGCTTAGGCCCCCCCTCGTTAGGGCAGTCCAGGTGGACTGAAGCTTTCTTT. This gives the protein CASSLGPPSLGQSRWTEAFF.